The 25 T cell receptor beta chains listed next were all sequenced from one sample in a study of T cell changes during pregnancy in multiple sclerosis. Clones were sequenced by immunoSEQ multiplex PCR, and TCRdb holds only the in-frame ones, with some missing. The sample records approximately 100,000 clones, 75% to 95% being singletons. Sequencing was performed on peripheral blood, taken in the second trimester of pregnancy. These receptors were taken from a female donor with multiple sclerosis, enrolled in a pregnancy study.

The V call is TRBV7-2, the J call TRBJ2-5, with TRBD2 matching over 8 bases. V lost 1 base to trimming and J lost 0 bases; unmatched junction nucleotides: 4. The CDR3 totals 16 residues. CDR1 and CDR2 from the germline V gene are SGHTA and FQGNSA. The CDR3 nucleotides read TGTGCCAGCAGCTTAGTTAGCGGGACAAACCAAGAGACCCAGTACTTC. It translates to CASSLVSGTNQETQYF.

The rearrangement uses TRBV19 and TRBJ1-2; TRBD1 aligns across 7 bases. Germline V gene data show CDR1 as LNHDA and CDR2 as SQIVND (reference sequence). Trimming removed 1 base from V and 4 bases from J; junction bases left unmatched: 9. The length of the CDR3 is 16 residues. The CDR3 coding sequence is TGTGCCAGTAGTATAGCGGGCCACAGGGGAGCCTATGGCTACACCTTC. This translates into CASSIAGHRGAYGYTF.

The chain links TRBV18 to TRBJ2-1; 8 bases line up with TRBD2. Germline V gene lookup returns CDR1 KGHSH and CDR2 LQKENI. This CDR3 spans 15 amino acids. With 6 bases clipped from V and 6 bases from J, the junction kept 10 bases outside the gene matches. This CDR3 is CASSRGGQRGNEQFF. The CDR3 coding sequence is TGTGCCAGCTCCCGCGGGGGGCAAAGAGGCAATGAGCAGTTCTTC.

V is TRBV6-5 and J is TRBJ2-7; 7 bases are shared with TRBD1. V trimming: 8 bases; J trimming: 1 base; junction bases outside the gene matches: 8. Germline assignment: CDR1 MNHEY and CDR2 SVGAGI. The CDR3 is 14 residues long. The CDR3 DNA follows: TGTGCCAGCTCCCCTGCAGGGGGATCCTACGAGCAGTACTTC. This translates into CASSPAGGSYEQYF.

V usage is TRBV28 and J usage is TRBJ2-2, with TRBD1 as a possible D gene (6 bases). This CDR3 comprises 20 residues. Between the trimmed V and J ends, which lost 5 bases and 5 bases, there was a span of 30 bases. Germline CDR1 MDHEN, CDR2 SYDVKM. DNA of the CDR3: TGTGCCAGCAGTCCTCCGACCGCAGGGGTGGGCCGTTTCCTTACCGGGGAGCTGTTTTTT. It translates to CASSPPTAGVGRFLTGELFF.

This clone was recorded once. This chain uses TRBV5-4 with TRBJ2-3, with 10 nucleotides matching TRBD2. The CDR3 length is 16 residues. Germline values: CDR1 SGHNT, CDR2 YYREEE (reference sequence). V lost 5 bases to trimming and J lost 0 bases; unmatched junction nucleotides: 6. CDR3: CASSYLAGASTDTQYF. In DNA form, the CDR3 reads TGTGCCAGCAGTTACCTAGCGGGGGCTAGCACAGATACGCAGTATTTT.

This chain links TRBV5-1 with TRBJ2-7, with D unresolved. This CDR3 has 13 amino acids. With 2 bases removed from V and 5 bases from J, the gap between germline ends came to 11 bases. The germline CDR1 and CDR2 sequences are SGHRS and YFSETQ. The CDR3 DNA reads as TGCGCCAGCAGCTTTCTTGGCCCGAACGAGCAGTACTTC. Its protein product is CASSFLGPNEQYF.

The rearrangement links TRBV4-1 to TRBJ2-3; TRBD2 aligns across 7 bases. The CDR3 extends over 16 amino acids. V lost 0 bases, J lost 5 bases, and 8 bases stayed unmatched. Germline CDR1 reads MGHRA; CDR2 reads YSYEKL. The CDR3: CASSQEDPSGLDTQYF. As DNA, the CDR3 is TGCGCCAGCAGCCAAGAAGACCCTAGCGGCTTAGATACGCAGTATTTT.

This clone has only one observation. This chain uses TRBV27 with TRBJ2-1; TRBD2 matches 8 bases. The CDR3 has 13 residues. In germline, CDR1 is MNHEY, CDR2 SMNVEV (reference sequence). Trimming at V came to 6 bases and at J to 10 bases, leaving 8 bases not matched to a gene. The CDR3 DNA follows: TGTGCCAGCAGCCCGGGACTAGTAGGCGAGCAGTTCTTC. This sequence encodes CASSPGLVGEQFF.

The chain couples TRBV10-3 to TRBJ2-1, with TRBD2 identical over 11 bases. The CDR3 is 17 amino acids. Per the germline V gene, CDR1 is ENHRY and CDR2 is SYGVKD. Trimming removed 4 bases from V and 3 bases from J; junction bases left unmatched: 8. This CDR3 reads CAISAGLADTFYNEQFF. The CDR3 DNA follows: TGTGCCATCAGTGCGGGACTAGCGGATACCTTCTACAATGAGCAGTTCTTC.

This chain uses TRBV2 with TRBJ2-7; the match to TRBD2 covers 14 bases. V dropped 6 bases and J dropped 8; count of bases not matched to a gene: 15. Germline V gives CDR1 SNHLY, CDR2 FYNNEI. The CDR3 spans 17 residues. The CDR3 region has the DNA TGTGCCAGCAGGACTGGACTAGCGGGAGGTCTCTACGTCCAGCAGTACTTC. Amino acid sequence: CASRTGLAGGLYVQQYF.

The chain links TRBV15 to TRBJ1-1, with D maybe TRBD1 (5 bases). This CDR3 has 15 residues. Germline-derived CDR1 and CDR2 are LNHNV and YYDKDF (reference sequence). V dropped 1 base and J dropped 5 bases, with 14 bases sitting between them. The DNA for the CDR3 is TGTGCCACCAGCAGAGGCATCGGGGGGACGACTGAAGCTTTCTTT. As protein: CATSRGIGGTTEAFF.

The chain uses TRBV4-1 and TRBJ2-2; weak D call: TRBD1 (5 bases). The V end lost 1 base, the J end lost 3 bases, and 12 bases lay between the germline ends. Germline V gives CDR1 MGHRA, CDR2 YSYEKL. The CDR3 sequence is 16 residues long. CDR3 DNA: TGCGCCAGCAGCCAAGTCTCGGACATATACACCGGGGAGCTGTTTTTT. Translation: CASSQVSDIYTGELFF.

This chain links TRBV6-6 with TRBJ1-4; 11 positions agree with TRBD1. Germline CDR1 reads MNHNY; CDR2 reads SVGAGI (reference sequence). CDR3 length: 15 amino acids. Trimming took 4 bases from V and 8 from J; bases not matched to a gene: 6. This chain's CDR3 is CASSWGDRGNEKLFF. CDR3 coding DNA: TGTGCCAGCAGTTGGGGGGACAGGGGGAACGAAAAACTGTTTTTT.

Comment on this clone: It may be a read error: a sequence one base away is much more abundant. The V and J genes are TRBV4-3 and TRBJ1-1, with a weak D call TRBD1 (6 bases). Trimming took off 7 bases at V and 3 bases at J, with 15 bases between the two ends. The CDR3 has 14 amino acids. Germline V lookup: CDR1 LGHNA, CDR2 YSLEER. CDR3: CASIMKSGDTEAFF. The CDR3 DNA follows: TGCGCCAGCATCATGAAGTCAGGGGACACTGAAGCTTTCTTT.

The CDR3 nucleotides read TGCGCCAGCAGCTTGGCAGGAGATACGCAGTATTTT. Residues: CASSLAGDTQYF. The chain uses TRBV5-1 and TRBJ2-3; D not resolved. Germline values: CDR1 SGHRS, CDR2 YFSETQ. Trimming shortened V by 0 bases and J by 5 bases, and 4 bases separated the two germline ends. The CDR3 consists of 12 residues.

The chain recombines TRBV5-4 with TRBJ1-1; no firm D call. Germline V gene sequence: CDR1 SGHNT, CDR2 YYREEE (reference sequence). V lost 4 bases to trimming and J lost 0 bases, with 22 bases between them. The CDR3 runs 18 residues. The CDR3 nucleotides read TGTGCCAGCAGCCTGGCTCCCCCACGGAGGAGCATGAACACTGAAGCTTTCTTT. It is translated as CASSLAPPRRSMNTEAFF. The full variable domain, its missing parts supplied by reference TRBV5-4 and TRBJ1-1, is ETGVTQSPTHLIKTRGQQVTLRCSSQSGHNTVSWYQQALGQGPQFIFQYYREEENGRGNFPPRFSGLQFPNYSSELNVNALELDDSALYLCASSLAPPRRSMNTEAFFGQGTRLTVV.

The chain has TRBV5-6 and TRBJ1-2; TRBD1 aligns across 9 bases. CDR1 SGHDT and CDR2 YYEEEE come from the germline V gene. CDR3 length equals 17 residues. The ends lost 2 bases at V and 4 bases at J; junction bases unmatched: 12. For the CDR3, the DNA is TGTGCCAGCAGCTTACCGGGACAGGGCGGAAGATCCTATGGCTACACCTTC. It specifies CASSLPGQGGRSYGYTF.

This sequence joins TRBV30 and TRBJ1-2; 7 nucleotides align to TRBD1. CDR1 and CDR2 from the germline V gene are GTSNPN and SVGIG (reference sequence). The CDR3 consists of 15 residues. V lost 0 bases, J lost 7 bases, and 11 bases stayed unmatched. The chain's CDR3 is CAWSVTGYSGSGYTF. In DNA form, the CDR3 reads TGTGCCTGGAGTGTGACAGGGTACTCTGGAAGTGGCTACACCTTC.

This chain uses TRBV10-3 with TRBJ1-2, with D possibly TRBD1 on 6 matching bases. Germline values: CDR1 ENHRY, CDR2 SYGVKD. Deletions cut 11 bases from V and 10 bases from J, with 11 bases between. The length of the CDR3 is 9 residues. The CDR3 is CAVGQYYTF. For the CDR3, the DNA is TGTGCCGTCGGACAGTACTACACCTTC.

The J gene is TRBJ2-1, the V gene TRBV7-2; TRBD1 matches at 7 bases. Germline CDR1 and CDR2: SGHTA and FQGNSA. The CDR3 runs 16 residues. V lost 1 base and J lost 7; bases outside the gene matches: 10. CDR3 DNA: TGTGCCAGCAGCTTAGTGAGGGCAGGGGGTTTTAATGAGCAGTTCTTC. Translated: CASSLVRAGGFNEQFF.

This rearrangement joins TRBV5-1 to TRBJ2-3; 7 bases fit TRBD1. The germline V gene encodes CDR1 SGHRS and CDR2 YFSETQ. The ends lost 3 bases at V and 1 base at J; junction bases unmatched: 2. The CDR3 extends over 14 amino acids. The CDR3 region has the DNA TGCGCCAGCAGCTCCGGACAGGGCACAGATACGCAGTATTTT. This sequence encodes CASSSGQGTDTQYF. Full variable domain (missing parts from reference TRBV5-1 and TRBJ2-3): KAGVTQTPRYLIKTRGQQVTLSCSPISGHRSVSWYQQTPGQGLQFLFEYFSETQRNKGNFPGRFSGRQFSNSRSEMNVSTLELGDSALYLCASSSGQGTDTQYFGPGTRLTVL.

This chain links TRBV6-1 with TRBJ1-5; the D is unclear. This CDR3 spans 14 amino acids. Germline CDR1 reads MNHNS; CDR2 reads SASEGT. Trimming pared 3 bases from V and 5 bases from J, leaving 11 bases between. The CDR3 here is CASSEGGDYQPQHF. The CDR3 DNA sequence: TGTGCCAGCAGTGAGGGAGGAGATTATCAGCCCCAGCATTTT.

CDR3 in amino acids: CASSPDRQETQYF. In DNA, the CDR3 is TGTGCCAGCTCACCGGACAGGCAAGAGACCCAGTACTTC. This rearrangement joins TRBV18 to TRBJ2-5, with 7 bases lining up with TRBD1. CDR1 and CDR2 from the germline V gene are KGHSH and LQKENI. CDR3 length equals 13 residues. Trimming removed 3 bases from V and 2 bases from J; junction bases left unmatched: 0.

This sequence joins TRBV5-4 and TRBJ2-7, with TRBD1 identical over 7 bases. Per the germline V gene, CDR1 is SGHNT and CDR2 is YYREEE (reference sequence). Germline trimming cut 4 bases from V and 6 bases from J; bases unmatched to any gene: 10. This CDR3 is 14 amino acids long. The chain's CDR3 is CASSPWTGGSEQYF. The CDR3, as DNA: TGTGCCAGCAGCCCCTGGACAGGTGGGAGCGAGCAGTACTTC.